The clone carrying this TCR beta chain has a count of ten or more. This specimen comes from a study of blood T cells in healthy people across ages. It was with a sample-barcoded 5' primer and a J-beta primer mix that a second PCR of roughly 6 to 11 cycles was run. Each CDR3 protein is one row after TCRdb ran MiXCR on the 5' RACE reads. Of about 780,000 distinct CDR3 sequences detected, about 47% appear once; the ten largest clones hold about a sixth. This clonotype was obtained from an elderly man in good health. Sequenced material: blood.

The CDR3: CASTDEHRGGNTEAFF. CDR3 coding DNA: TGTGCCAGCACCGACGAACATCGGGGTGGGAACACTGAAGCTTTCTTT. The V gene is TRBV12-3 or TRBV12-4, the J gene TRBJ1-1; D is unclear. Between the trimmed V and J ends, which lost 7 bases and 1 base, there was a span of 19 bases. The CDR3 extends over 16 amino acids.